These 30 T cell receptor beta chains came from one sample sequenced in a study of T cell responses to AZD1222 COVID-19 vaccine. Produced via immunoSEQ multiplex PCR; TCRdb's table is partial and in-frame only. The sample includes 100,000 to 150,000 clones, around 90% of them seen just once. Sequenced here: peripheral blood, sampled on day 0 of AZD1222 vaccination. These TCRs come from an adult in good health.

The chain combines TRBV19 with TRBJ2-3; maybe TRBD1 (5 bases). V was trimmed by 0 bases and J by 0 bases, leaving 13 bases between them. The CDR3 totals 17 residues. The germline CDR1 and CDR2 sequences are LNHDA and SQIVND (reference sequence). The CDR3 sequence: CASSIDWTTPSTDTQYF. The CDR3 DNA reads as TGTGCCAGTAGTATAGATTGGACAACCCCTAGCACAGATACGCAGTATTTT.

This chain joins TRBV18 and TRBJ2-1; D call uncertain. The V gene lost 3 bases and the J gene lost 8 bases, with 14 bases spanning the gap. This CDR3 spans 14 amino acids. Per germline, CDR1 KGHSH and CDR2 LQKENI. The CDR3: CASSPGLRGDEQFF. Here the CDR3 DNA reads TGTGCCAGCTCACCCGGGTTGCGAGGCGATGAGCAGTTCTTC. Combining the CDR3 with reference TRBV18 and TRBJ2-1 gives the whole variable domain NAGVMQNPRHLVRRRGQEARLRCSPMKGHSHVYWYRQLPEEGLKFMVYLQKENIIDESGMPKERFSAEFPKEGPSILRIQQVVRGDSAAYFCASSPGLRGDEQFFGPGTRLTVL.

The chain joins TRBV4-1 to TRBJ1-2, with TRBD1 matching over 7 bases. CDR1 and CDR2 from the germline V gene are MGHRA and YSYEKL. This CDR3 comprises 14 residues. The ends lost 5 bases at V and 3 bases at J; junction bases unmatched: 6. In nucleotides, the CDR3 is TGCGCCAGCAGCTCAAGACAGGGCCACTATGGCTACACCTTC. As protein: CASSSRQGHYGYTF.

CDR3 region: CASSQGDRVYYGYTF. The CDR3, as DNA: TGCGCCAGCAGCCAAGGGGACAGGGTTTACTATGGCTACACCTTC. The J gene is TRBJ1-2, the V gene TRBV4-1; 9 nucleotides agree with TRBD1. V was clipped by 1 base and J by 3 bases; unmatched bases: 3. The CDR3 contains 15 residues. Germline lookup yields CDR1 MGHRA and CDR2 YSYEKL.

The rearrangement uses TRBV6-5 and TRBJ1-4, with unresolved D. V dropped 2 bases and J dropped 6 bases, with 10 bases sitting between them. Germline V gene lookup returns CDR1 MNHEY and CDR2 SVGAGI. This CDR3 is 14 amino acids long. Written as DNA, the CDR3 is TGTGCCAGCAGTTACCGGGGTTATGATGAAAAACTGTTTTTT. This sequence encodes CASSYRGYDEKLFF.

This chain links TRBV5-4 with TRBJ2-1, with TRBD1 matching 7 bases. Germline V gene lookup returns CDR1 SGHNT and CDR2 YYREEE (reference sequence). V lost 4 bases and J lost 0; bases outside the gene matches: 4. CDR3 length: 15 residues. The CDR3 region is CASSRDRSSYNEQFF. The CDR3 region has the DNA TGTGCCAGCAGCCGGGACAGAAGCTCCTACAATGAGCAGTTCTTC.

J is TRBJ2-7 and V is TRBV19, with TRBD1 matching over 8 bases. The CDR3 is 15 amino acids. V gave up 6 bases and J gave up 6 bases; unmatched junction bases: 13. Germline CDR1 is LNHDA and CDR2 is SQIVND (reference sequence). The CDR3 DNA sequence: TGTGCCAGTAGCCTCGTGACAGGGGACTTAGGCGAGCAGTACTTC. This sequence encodes CASSLVTGDLGEQYF.

This chain uses TRBV3-1 (or the pseudogene TRBV3-2) with TRBJ1-6, with D uncertain. The CDR3 extends over 12 amino acids. The V end lost 0 bases, the J end lost 7 bases, and 1 base lay between the germline ends. Germline-derived CDR1 and CDR2 are LGHDT and YNNKEL (reference sequence). The CDR3 loop reads CASSQENSPLHF. In nucleotides, the CDR3 is TGTGCCAGCAGCCAAGAGAATTCACCCCTCCACTTT.

This clone was counted a few times. The chain combines TRBV25-1 with TRBJ2-7; 8 nucleotides align to TRBD2. The V and J ends lost 1 base and 0 bases, in that order; junction bases with no gene match: 2. CDR3 size: 15 residues. Germline CDR1 and CDR2: MGHDK and SYGVNS. DNA for the CDR3: TGTGCCAGCAGTGAATTCGGGGGGGGCTCCTACGAGCAGTACTTC. Translated: CASSEFGGGSYEQYF.

The rearrangement uses TRBV5-6 and TRBJ1-1, with D possibly matching TRBD1 (5 bases). The CDR3 has 16 residues. V shed 0 bases and J shed 6 bases, with 18 bases lying between them. CDR1 is SGHDT, CDR2 YYEEEE, per germline. The CDR3 bases are TGTGCCAGCAGCTTGGGGGTTCATCAGGGTTTACCTGAAGCTTTCTTT. It is translated as CASSLGVHQGLPEAFF.

J is TRBJ1-5 and V is TRBV5-1, with D tentatively TRBD1 (6 bases). The length of the CDR3 is 16 residues. V lost 5 bases and J 1 base, leaving 16 bases between the germline ends. Germline CDR1 SGHRS, CDR2 YFSETQ. CDR3 nucleotides: TGCGCCAGCAGGGAGGGGACAAAGAGGAGCAATCAGCCCCAGCATTTT. This translates into CASREGTKRSNQPQHF.

In this sample, this clone turned up once. V gene TRBV4-1 combines with J gene TRBJ1-2; D remains unclear. This CDR3 is 15 amino acids long. V was clipped by 0 bases and J by 2 bases, with 10 bases between them. Looked up from germline, CDR1 is MGHRA and CDR2 is YSYEKL. CDR3: CASSQDWLENYGYTF. DNA of the CDR3: TGCGCCAGCAGCCAAGATTGGTTGGAGAACTATGGCTACACCTTC.

The rearrangement links TRBV29-1 to TRBJ2-4; a weak D match, TRBD1 (5 bases). The CDR3 is 12 residues long. The germline CDR1 and CDR2 sequences are SQVTM and ANQGSEA. V lost 3 bases to trimming and J lost 4 bases, with 7 bases between them. The CDR3 here is CSVEKGKNIQYF. The CDR3 DNA reads TGCAGCGTTGAGAAGGGGAAAAACATTCAGTACTTC.

This chain links TRBV7-2 with TRBJ2-5, with a tentative D call TRBD2 (7 bases). The ends were cut back, 8 bases at V and 3 bases at J, with 19 bases in the middle. CDR1 and CDR2 (germline): SGHTA, FQGNSA. The CDR3 runs to 15 residues. CDR3 region: CASLPGGGRKETQYF. The DNA of the CDR3 is TGTGCCAGCCTTCCGGGGGGCGGGAGAAAAGAGACCCAGTACTTC. The full variable domain, with the rest looked up from reference TRBV7-2 and TRBJ2-5, is GAGVSQSPSNKVTEKGKDVELRCDPISGHTALYWYRQSLGQGLEFLIYFQGNSAPDKSGLPSDRFSAERTGGSVSTLTIQRTQQEDSAVYLCASLPGGGRKETQYFGPGTRLLVL.

The chain is built from TRBV4-3 and TRBJ1-1, with 7 bases matching TRBD1. After removal of 3 bases from V and 4 bases from J, the junction contained 11 bases not matched to a gene. This CDR3 contains 16 residues. From germline, CDR1 is LGHNA and CDR2 YSLEER. CDR3 residues: CASSQTRAGTATEAFF. DNA of the CDR3: TGCGCCAGCAGCCAGACTAGAGCCGGGACAGCCACTGAAGCTTTCTTT.

The chain uses TRBV4-1 and TRBJ1-2; D is possibly TRBD1 (5 bases). The V and J ends lost 0 bases and 2 bases respectively, with 10 bases between them. The germline V gene has CDR1 MGHRA and CDR2 YSYEKL. This CDR3 is built from 15 residues. CDR3: CASSQEAGPNYGYTF. The CDR3 region has the DNA TGCGCCAGCAGCCAAGAAGCAGGGCCAAACTATGGCTACACCTTC.

The CDR3 nucleotides are TGTGCCACCAGCGCTTCGACGGATTCGAACTATGGCTACACCTTC. Translating gives CATSASTDSNYGYTF. The V call is TRBV15, the J call TRBJ1-2, with unresolved D. With 5 bases removed from V and 2 bases from J, the gap between germline ends came to 15 bases. The CDR3 is made up of 15 amino acids. Germline V lookup: CDR1 LNHNV, CDR2 YYDKDF (reference sequence).

This chain uses TRBV11-2 with TRBJ2-7; TRBD2 matches 12 bases. The CDR3 loop spans 15 amino acids. The V segment lost 2 bases and the J segment 1 base; nucleotides outside the gene matches: 0. Looked up from germline, CDR1 is SGHAT and CDR2 is FQNNGV. CDR3 sequence: CASSLTSGRSYEQYF. DNA for the CDR3: TGTGCCAGCAGCTTAACTAGCGGGAGGTCCTACGAGCAGTACTTC.

V and J are TRBV6-1 and TRBJ1-2; TRBD1 aligns across 7 bases. This CDR3 is 13 amino acids long. Germline-derived CDR1 and CDR2 are MNHNS and SASEGT. V lost 3 bases, J lost 2 bases, and 0 bases stayed unmatched. In DNA form, the CDR3 reads TGTGCCAGCAGTGAGACAGGGAACTATGGCTACACCTTC. Translating it yields CASSETGNYGYTF.

The chain carries TRBV5-4 and TRBJ1-1; D gene uncertain. Germline assignment: CDR1 SGHNT and CDR2 YYREEE (reference sequence). Trimming removed 3 bases at V and 5 bases at J, with 11 bases between. The CDR3 runs 13 residues. CDR3 in amino acids: CASSSLVGTEAFF. The CDR3 DNA is TGTGCCAGCAGCTCTTTGGTGGGGACTGAAGCTTTCTTT.

The rearrangement uses TRBV30 and TRBJ1-2, with 8 bases identical to TRBD1. The CDR3 loop spans 13 amino acids. Germline V lookup: CDR1 GTSNPN, CDR2 SVGIG (reference sequence). J lost 8 bases, V lost 8 bases, and 13 bases had no gene match. The CDR3 spells CAKAGGNFEGYTF. In nucleotides, the CDR3 is TGTGCCAAGGCAGGGGGCAACTTCGAAGGCTACACCTTC.

The CDR3 region is CASLGGTIGFNEQFF. The CDR3 bases are TGTGCCAGCCTAGGGGGTACCATAGGGTTCAATGAGCAGTTCTTC. The chain has TRBV6-5 and TRBJ2-1; a weak D match, TRBD1 (6 bases). Trimming removed 8 bases at V and 6 bases at J, with 20 bases between. The CDR3 spans 15 residues. Germline V gene sequence: CDR1 MNHEY, CDR2 SVGAGI.

The V call is TRBV2, the J call TRBJ1-6; 9 positions match TRBD1. Germline V gene sequence: CDR1 SNHLY, CDR2 FYNNEI. CDR3 length equals 14 residues. The V gene end was trimmed by 5 bases and the J gene end by 9 bases; junction bases not matched to a gene: 5. CDR3 loop: CASSWDRAISPLHF. DNA for the CDR3: TGTGCCAGCAGTTGGGACAGGGCCATTTCACCCCTCCACTTT.

The chain employs TRBV10-3 and TRBJ2-7; 8 nucleotides align to TRBD1. The germline gives CDR1 ENHRY, CDR2 SYGVKD. This CDR3 contains 14 residues. V shed 4 bases and J 5 bases; nucleotides not matched to a gene: 7. In nucleotides, the CDR3 is TGTGCCATCAGTGGTCAGGGGGCGCTGGACGAGCAGTACTTC. It specifies CAISGQGALDEQYF.

The chain links TRBV19 to TRBJ1-1, with D hard to call. V lost 4 bases, J lost 0 bases, and 6 bases lay in between. This CDR3 region has 13 residues. From germline, CDR1 is LNHDA and CDR2 SQIVND (reference sequence). The CDR3 DNA reads TGTGCCAGTAGTAAGGTCCTGAACACTGAAGCTTTCTTT. This gives the protein CASSKVLNTEAFF.

CDR3 region: CAISDSDTNYGYTF. The DNA for the CDR3 is TGTGCCATCAGTGATTCAGATACTAACTATGGCTACACCTTC. This chain connects TRBV10-3 to TRBJ1-2, with unresolved D. V gave up 3 bases and J gave up 0 bases, with 8 bases separating them. This CDR3 region has 14 residues. Germline CDR1 and CDR2: ENHRY and SYGVKD.

J is TRBJ2-7 and V is TRBV7-2; 12 bases match TRBD2. The ends lost 5 bases at V and 0 bases at J; junction bases unmatched: 14. The germline V gene has CDR1 SGHTA and CDR2 FQGNSA. The length of the CDR3 is 19 residues. CDR3 nucleotides: TGTGCCAGCAGCCCCCGAGCAGGGGGACTAGCGGGTAGCTCCTACGAGCAGTACTTC. Protein: CASSPRAGGLAGSSYEQYF.

A single count supports this clone. The genes are TRBV5-6 and TRBJ2-1; 8 bases fit TRBD2. Germline V gene lookup returns CDR1 SGHDT and CDR2 YYEEEE. The V and J ends lost 3 bases and 10 bases, in that order; junction bases with no gene match: 15. This CDR3 contains 16 residues. CDR3 sequence (DNA): TGTGCCAGCAGCTCCACCGGGACTAGGGGTTTTATGGAGCAGTTCTTC. Translation gives CASSSTGTRGFMEQFF.

The V and J genes are TRBV7-2 and TRBJ2-7, with D perhaps TRBD2 (5 bases). The V end was cut by 7 bases, the J end by 6 bases, with 13 bases between. The CDR3 contains 12 residues. The germline gives CDR1 SGHTA, CDR2 FQGNSA. CDR3 sequence (DNA): TGTGCCAGCACCCATAATAGCGCCGAGCAGTACTTC. Translated, it gives CASTHNSAEQYF. Based on the CDR3 plus reference TRBV7-2 and TRBJ2-7, the full variable domain is GAGVSQSPSNKVTEKGKDVELRCDPISGHTALYWYRQSLGQGLEFLIYFQGNSAPDKSGLPSDRFSAERTGGSVSTLTIQRTQQEDSAVYLCASTHNSAEQYFGPGTRLTVT.

This clone occurred once. The genes are TRBV11-2 and TRBJ1-2; D might be TRBD1 (6 bases). The CDR3 sequence is 15 residues long. The germline V and J ends were trimmed by 1 base and 7 bases, with 16 bases remaining between them. CDR1 SGHAT and CDR2 FQNNGV come from the germline V gene. Here the CDR3 reads CASSLGAGGGRGYTF. For the CDR3, the DNA is TGTGCCAGCAGCTTAGGTGCCGGCGGGGGGCGTGGCTACACCTTC.